One and the same sample provided the 9 T cell receptor beta chains below, sequenced in a study of blood T cell repertoires in COVID-19. Some clones are missing from TCRdb's copy, which holds only in-frame ones; the method was immunoSEQ multiplex PCR. The sample yields 200,000 to 250,000 clones, under 90% seen once. The sample taken for sequencing was PBMCs or T cells enriched from blood (not recorded which). The source of these receptors is a woman aged 50 to 60 with acute COVID-19.

J is TRBJ2-2 and V is TRBV5-4; TRBD2 matches at 7 bases. Unmatched junction bases numbered 9, after V lost 6 bases and J lost 4 bases. There are 15 residues in the CDR3. The germline gives CDR1 SGHNT, CDR2 YYREEE (reference sequence). The CDR3 spells CASTRGETFTGELFF. The CDR3 DNA sequence: TGTGCCAGCACCCGGGGGGAGACCTTCACCGGGGAGCTGTTTTTT.

The chain combines TRBV28 with TRBJ2-7, with 8 bases matching TRBD2. In germline, CDR1 is MDHEN, CDR2 SYDVKM. The CDR3 length is 14 residues. V lost 5 bases and J lost 6; bases outside the gene matches: 9. The CDR3 DNA reads as TGTGCCAGCAGTCCGGGGGGGGGTCCGGGCGAGCAGTACTTC. Protein: CASSPGGGPGEQYF.

The chain employs TRBV6-5 and TRBJ1-2; 8 positions agree with TRBD1. Germline CDR1 is MNHEY and CDR2 is SVGAGI. V dropped 5 bases and J dropped 3; count of bases not matched to a gene: 2. This CDR3 is 13 amino acids long. The CDR3 DNA sequence: TGTGCCAGCAGTCTACAGGGGGACTATGGCTACACCTTC. It codes for CASSLQGDYGYTF.

About this clone itself: A much larger clone lies one base from this, so it may be a read error. The rearrangement uses TRBV5-1 and TRBJ2-1, with 11 bases aligning to TRBD2. CDR1 is SGHRS, CDR2 YFSETQ, per germline. J gave up 0 bases and V 4 bases, and 3 bases lay outside the gene matches. This CDR3 has 16 residues. The CDR3: CASSTTSGSSYNEQFF. The CDR3 DNA reads as TGCGCCAGCAGCACAACTAGCGGGAGCTCCTACAATGAGCAGTTCTTC. The variable domain in full, with the rest retrieved from reference TRBV5-1 and TRBJ2-1, is KAGVTQTPRYLIKTRGQQVTLSCSPISGHRSVSWYQQTPGQGLQFLFEYFSETQRNKGNFPGRFSGRQFSNSRSEMNVSTLELGDSALYLCASSTTSGSSYNEQFFGPGTRLTVL.

This clone came up once. The genes are TRBV6-5 and TRBJ1-5; no reliable D call. This CDR3 comprises 15 residues. Germline-derived CDR1 and CDR2 are MNHEY and SVGAGI. Trimming pared 7 bases from V and 10 bases from J, leaving 23 bases between. The CDR3 sequence: CASTPFWAGREPQHF. The CDR3 bases are TGTGCCAGCACCCCTTTTTGGGCAGGCCGTGAACCCCAGCATTTT.

This clone was found a few times. This chain uses TRBV18 with TRBJ1-2; TRBD1 matches at 7 bases. Germline lookup yields CDR1 KGHSH and CDR2 LQKENI. CDR3 length equals 15 residues. With 3 bases clipped from V and 1 base from J, the junction kept 5 bases outside the gene matches. The CDR3 loop is CASSPGQNVNYGYTF. The CDR3 region has the DNA TGTGCCAGCTCACCGGGACAGAACGTTAACTATGGCTACACCTTC.

The chain uses TRBV27 and TRBJ2-7; no firm D call. Germline V gives CDR1 MNHEY, CDR2 SMNVEV (reference sequence). The CDR3 sequence is 13 residues long. V lost 6 bases to trimming and J lost 2 bases, with 11 bases between them. This CDR3 is CASSPNSPYEQYF. The DNA for the CDR3 is TGTGCCAGCAGCCCTAACAGTCCCTACGAGCAGTACTTC.

Details on this clone: The same CDR3 also results from other DNA sequences found in this sample. The chain links TRBV7-3 to TRBJ2-7; TRBD1 aligns across 10 bases. The junction had 3 bases not matched to a gene; V was cut back by 2 bases and J by 2 bases. CDR3 length: 15 amino acids. The germline CDR1 and CDR2 sequences are SGHTA and FQGTGA. Written as DNA, the CDR3 is TGTGCCAGCAGCTTATCGGGACAGGGGCCCTACGAGCAGTACTTC. It codes for CASSLSGQGPYEQYF.

The chain recombines TRBV19 with TRBJ2-2; D is perhaps TRBD2 (6 bases). The V end was cut by 9 bases, the J end by 6 bases, with 17 bases between. The germline gives CDR1 LNHDA, CDR2 SQIVND (reference sequence). The CDR3 contains 14 residues. CDR3 nucleotides: TGTGCCAGCGGGGGAAGGGGTGGTTCCGGGGAGCTGTTTTTT. Its translation: CASGGRGGSGELFF.